This T cell receptor beta chain was identified during a study of blood T cell repertoires in COVID-19. Repertoires were generated with immunoSEQ multiplex PCR, while TCRdb's copy carries only in-frame clones and drops some. The profile covers some 350,000 clones, with about nine tenths appearing a single time and about 6.7% taken by the ten largest. The V segment lost 4 bases and the J segment 6 bases; nucleotides outside the gene matches: 4. From germline, CDR1 is MGHRA and CDR2 YSYEKL. This CDR3 has 13 residues. Sequencing input: peripheral blood. The rearrangement uses TRBV4-1 and TRBJ2-7; 9 bases align to TRBD1. The origin of this receptor is a woman aged 65 to 85 with COVID-19, enrolled during active disease. The CDR3 DNA reads as TGCGCCAGCAGCCGGTGGACAGGGGTCGAGCAGTACTTC. Translating gives CASSRWTGVEQYF.